These 12 T cell receptor beta chains share one sample of origin, sequenced in a study of beta chain features in type 1 diabetes. Every bit of the isolated RNA underwent reverse transcription, so sequencing read expressed TCRB transcripts. The table came from immunoSEQ multiplex PCR; TCRdb's copy has only in-frame clones and leaves some out. In the table there are 390,000 or so clones, about 14% of which are singletons. Sequenced input: naive CD4+ T cells from blood. The receptors were sampled from a man aged 30-40 years in good health.

The chain couples TRBV7-2 to TRBJ2-7, with 7 bases matching TRBD1. This CDR3 has 15 amino acids. V gave up 0 bases and J gave up 2 bases; unmatched junction bases: 4. Per the germline V gene, CDR1 is SGHTA and CDR2 is FQGNSA. CDR3 DNA: TGTGCCAGCAGCTTAGCGCCAGGGGGAACCTACGAGCAGTACTTC. Translation gives CASSLAPGGTYEQYF.

This clone appeared a few times. V gene TRBV4-2 combines with J gene TRBJ2-6; D perhaps matches TRBD1 (6 bases). There are 16 residues in the CDR3. Germline CDR1 LGHNA, CDR2 YNFKEQ. V was shortened by 1 base and J by 2 bases, with 9 bases between the two germline ends. The CDR3 sequence: CASSQVPGAGANVLTF. The CDR3 region has the DNA TGTGCCAGCAGCCAAGTCCCAGGGGCTGGGGCCAACGTCCTGACTTTC.

This clone was counted at least ten times. The rearrangement uses TRBV7-9 and TRBJ2-1; possible D gene TRBD2, 5 bases. The CDR3 has 12 residues. Germline CDR1 is SEHNR and CDR2 is FQNEAQ (reference sequence). The V gene lost 5 bases and the J gene lost 7 bases, with 9 bases spanning the gap. The CDR3 loop reads CASSLSGNEQFF. CDR3 coding DNA: TGTGCCAGCAGCCTCTCGGGGAATGAGCAGTTCTTC.

The table lists this clone with a few counts. The rearrangement links TRBV5-1 to TRBJ2-2; no firm D call. Germline values: CDR1 SGHRS, CDR2 YFSETQ. The CDR3 runs to 13 residues. V was trimmed by 6 bases and J by 6 bases, leaving 12 bases between them. The CDR3 sequence is CASMSSLPGELFF. The CDR3 nucleotides are TGCGCCAGCATGAGTAGTTTGCCCGGGGAGCTGTTTTTT.

The chain carries TRBV19 and TRBJ2-2; D is possibly TRBD1 or TRBD2 (5 bases each). Trimming cost V 4 bases and J 7 bases, with 13 bases left between them. This CDR3 comprises 14 residues. CDR1 and CDR2 (germline): LNHDA, SQIVND (reference sequence). The CDR3 DNA sequence: TGTGCCAGTAGTAACCTGAGGGGAGTCGGGGAGCTGTTTTTT. It translates to CASSNLRGVGELFF. Based on the CDR3 plus reference TRBV19 and TRBJ2-2, the full variable domain is DGGITQSPKYLFRKEGQNVTLSCEQNLNHDAMYWYRQDPGQGLRLIYYSQIVNDFQKGDIAEGYSVSREKKESFPLTVTSAQKNPTAFYLCASSNLRGVGELFFGEGSRLTVL.

The chain employs TRBV6-1 and TRBJ1-1; no clear D gene. The germline V gene has CDR1 MNHNS and CDR2 SASEGT. Trimming shortened V by 4 bases and J by 1 base, and 7 bases separated the two germline ends. This CDR3 comprises 13 residues. The CDR3 protein is CASSASPNTEAFF. CDR3 sequence (DNA): TGTGCCAGCAGTGCTTCCCCGAACACTGAAGCTTTCTTT.

The V gene is TRBV27, the J gene TRBJ2-3; D uncertain. The germline V gene has CDR1 MNHEY and CDR2 SMNVEV (reference sequence). This CDR3 region has 14 residues. V dropped 1 base and J dropped 0 bases, with 5 bases sitting between them. The CDR3: CASSLLGSTDTQYF. CDR3 DNA: TGTGCCAGCAGTTTATTAGGAAGCACAGATACGCAGTATTTT.

This clone was picked up a small number of times. The same CDR3 is also encoded by other DNA sequences in this sample. The rearrangement links TRBV29-1 to TRBJ1-5; TRBD1 matches at 8 bases. Germline-derived CDR1 and CDR2 are SQVTM and ANQGSEA. There are 13 residues in the CDR3. J was trimmed by 7 bases and V by 4 bases; bases with no gene match: 6. The CDR3 DNA reads TGCAGCGTTGGACAGGGGATGGGGCAGCCCCAGCATTTT. Translation gives CSVGQGMGQPQHF.

DNA for the CDR3: TGCAGCGTTGATTTATGGCAGAGCACAGATACGCAGTATTTT. This gives the protein CSVDLWQSTDTQYF. The chain uses TRBV29-1 and TRBJ2-3; D is unresolved. This CDR3 comprises 14 residues. V was pared by 3 bases and J by 0 bases, with 10 bases between. Germline V gene lookup returns CDR1 SQVTM and CDR2 ANQGSEA.

This clone came up a few times. The genes are TRBV7-2 and TRBJ2-3, with TRBD2 matching 7 bases. Trimming removed 1 base from V and 2 bases from J; junction bases left unmatched: 3. CDR3 length: 15 amino acids. CDR1 is SGHTA, CDR2 FQGNSA, per germline. The CDR3 nucleotides are TGTGCCAGCAGCTTAGGCGGGAGACACACAGATACGCAGTATTTT. Encoded protein: CASSLGGRHTDTQYF.

This clone was counted only a few times. The gene calls are TRBV7-2 and TRBJ2-2; D unclear. Trimming left V 1 base short and J 7 bases short, with 7 bases between. Germline-derived CDR1 and CDR2 are SGHTA and FQGNSA. This CDR3 region has 13 residues. CDR3 sequence: CASSLVGGGELFF. CDR3 nucleotides: TGTGCCAGCAGCTTAGTAGGTGGCGGGGAGCTGTTTTTT.

The J gene is TRBJ1-2, the V gene TRBV5-6, with D possibly matching TRBD1 (6 bases). The germline V and J ends were trimmed by 4 bases and 4 bases, with 8 bases remaining between them. Looked up from germline, CDR1 is SGHDT and CDR2 is YYEEEE. The CDR3 has 12 residues. The CDR3 region is CASSPTGYGYTF. DNA of the CDR3: TGTGCCAGCAGCCCGACAGGCTATGGCTACACCTTC.